The clone carrying this T cell receptor (beta chain) was recorded at least ten times. What it binds is not known. The patients, who ranged from 18 to 65 in age, presented with newly diagnosed hyperthyroidism lasting under 2 months. This record comes from a study of T cells in Graves' hyperthyroidism and ophthalmopathy. Whole-study context: Blood was drawn when the patient was first diagnosed and still untreated.

Amplification of TCR beta CDR3 regions used RNA as the template. With the HTBI primer set, the TCR CDR3 went through a first round of RT-PCR. Each CDR3 protein is one row after TCRdb ran MiXCR on the multiplex PCR reads. The data show under 800,000 distinct CDR3 sequences, approximately 15% seen once. Regarding the study as a whole: Blood also carried most thyroid clonotypes expanded above 0.001. Ophthalmopathy was identified by the model a median about six months ahead of onset.

The CDR3 spans 13 residues. V was shortened by 4 bases and J by 6 bases, with 9 bases between the two germline ends. Looked up from germline, CDR1 is SNHLY and CDR2 is FYNNEI. The sequence was collected from a woman aged 18-30 years with Graves' hyperthyroidism. Sample: blood. This chain connects TRBV2 to TRBJ2-2, with D uncertain. CDR3: CASSVLSPGELFF. CDR3 DNA sequence: TGTGCCAGCAGTGTCCTGAGTCCCGGGGAGCTGTTTTTT. The entire variable domain, with the rest obtained from reference TRBV2 and TRBJ2-2, is as follows: EPEVTQTPSHQVTQMGQEVILRCVPISNHLYFYWYRQILGQKVEFLVSFYNNEISEKSEIFDDQFSVERPDGSNFTLKIRSTKLEDSAMYFCASSVLSPGELFFGEGSRLTVL.